These 9 T cell receptor beta chains originate from one sample sequenced in a study. A single record per CDR3 protein comes from TCRdb applying MiXCR to the RT-PCR reads. In the table there are about 700,000 distinct CDR3 sequences, about 14% of which are singletons. Input material: memory CD4+ T cells from blood. These receptors originate from a female donor in good health, serving as a healthy control.

Remarks on this clonotype: This could be a read error, since a much larger clone is one nucleotide away. J is TRBJ2-3 and V is TRBV7-2; 7 bases align to TRBD1. CDR3 length equals 13 residues. Germline CDR1 and CDR2: SGHTA and FQGNSA. With V trimmed by 4 bases and J by 10 bases, 8 bases remained unmatched. The CDR3 DNA reads as TGTGCCAGCAGCTCGAGCCTAGGGGGCCCGCAGTATTTT. This encodes CASSSSLGGPQYF.

Only a few counts were recorded for this clonotype. This chain joins TRBV7-2 and TRBJ1-6; perhaps TRBD1 as D (5 bases). Germline CDR1 is SGHTA and CDR2 is FQGNSA. This CDR3 is 16 amino acids long. Trimming pared 1 base from V and 6 bases from J, leaving 13 bases between. The CDR3 here is CASSLEGHGTNSPLHF. The CDR3 DNA is TGTGCCAGCAGCTTAGAAGGACACGGAACTAATTCACCCCTCCACTTT. The variable domain in full, completed from reference TRBV7-2 and TRBJ1-6, reads GAGVSQSPSNKVTEKGKDVELRCDPISGHTALYWYRQSLGQGLEFLIYFQGNSAPDKSGLPSDRFSAERTGGSVSTLTIQRTQQEDSAVYLCASSLEGHGTNSPLHFGNGTRLTVT.

The V gene is TRBV20-1, the J gene TRBJ1-2; D not certain. CDR3 length equals 14 residues. The germline CDR1 and CDR2 sequences are DFQATT and SNEGSKA (reference sequence). The ends were cut back, 2 bases at V and 1 base at J, with 11 bases in the middle. As DNA, the CDR3 is TGCAGTGCTAGAAACCAAGGGATTAACTATGGCTACACCTTC. Its translation: CSARNQGINYGYTF.

This clonotype turned up a few times. This chain links TRBV7-9 with TRBJ2-2, with D perhaps TRBD1 or TRBD2 (7 bases each). Germline V gene sequence: CDR1 SEHNR, CDR2 FQNEAQ (reference sequence). Trimming removed 8 bases at V and 3 bases at J, with 13 bases between. The CDR3 covers 14 residues. CDR3 amino acids: CASARGGDTGELFF. DNA for the CDR3: TGTGCCAGCGCCAGGGGGGGAGACACCGGGGAGCTGTTTTTT. Looking up the rest from reference TRBV7-9 and TRBJ2-2 gives the full variable domain: DTGVSQNPRHKITKRGQNVTFRCDPISEHNRLYWYRQTLGQGPEFLTYFQNEAQLEKSRLLSDRFSAERPKGSFSTLEIQRTEQGDSAMYLCASARGGDTGELFFGEGSRLTVL.

This clonotype was counted between two and nine times. The chain joins TRBV20-1 to TRBJ2-1; D unresolved. The CDR3 covers 14 residues. Trimming left V 0 bases short and J 4 bases short, with 10 bases between. The germline V gene encodes CDR1 DFQATT and CDR2 SNEGSKA (reference sequence). The CDR3 spells CSARELAFYNEQFF. The CDR3 DNA sequence: TGCAGTGCTAGAGAGCTGGCCTTTTACAATGAGCAGTTCTTC.

The chain links TRBV19 to TRBJ1-4; no clear D. Germline V gene data show CDR1 as LNHDA and CDR2 as SQIVND (reference sequence). V dropped 2 bases and J dropped 7 bases, with 20 bases sitting between them. The CDR3 spans 17 residues. In DNA form, the CDR3 reads TGTGCCAGTAGTATAAGCTGGACCGCGACCGGGAGTGAAAAACTGTTTTTT. Its protein product is CASSISWTATGSEKLFF. The variable domain in full, completed from reference TRBV19 and TRBJ1-4, reads DGGITQSPKYLFRKEGQNVTLSCEQNLNHDAMYWYRQDPGQGLRLIYYSQIVNDFQKGDIAEGYSVSREKKESFPLTVTSAQKNPTAFYLCASSISWTATGSEKLFFGSGTQLSVL.

The chain links TRBV7-8 to TRBJ1-1, with D perhaps TRBD1 (6 bases). In germline, CDR1 is SGHVS, CDR2 FQNEAQ. Deletions cut 1 base from V and 6 bases from J, with 15 bases between. CDR3 size: 15 residues. The CDR3 here is CASSLDWGGTAEAFF. For the CDR3, the DNA is TGTGCCAGCAGCTTAGACTGGGGGGGCACGGCTGAAGCTTTCTTT. Together with reference TRBV7-8 and TRBJ1-1, the CDR3 gives the full variable domain: GAGVSQSPRYKVAKRGQDVALRCDPISGHVSLFWYQQALGQGPEFLTYFQNEAQLDKSGLPSDRFFAERPEGSVSTLKIQRTQQEDSAVYLCASSLDWGGTAEAFFGQGTRLTVV.

The chain has TRBV28 and TRBJ2-5, with TRBD1 identical over 10 bases. V lost 4 bases, J lost 4 bases, and 9 bases stayed unmatched. This CDR3 has 16 amino acids. From germline, CDR1 is MDHEN and CDR2 SYDVKM. Written as DNA, the CDR3 is TGTGCCAGCAGTTCCCCCGGGACAGGGGTCCGAGAGACCCAGTACTTC. Its protein product is CASSSPGTGVRETQYF.

The sample holds many counts of this clonotype. The rearrangement joins TRBV10-3 to TRBJ2-3; weak D call: TRBD1 (6 bases). From germline, CDR1 is ENHRY and CDR2 SYGVKD. This CDR3 has 15 amino acids. The V end lost 4 bases, the J end lost 2 bases, and 13 bases lay between the germline ends. CDR3 in DNA: TGTGCCATCAGTGTACAGGGTCGCGCCACAGATACGCAGTATTTT. This codes for CAISVQGRATDTQYF.